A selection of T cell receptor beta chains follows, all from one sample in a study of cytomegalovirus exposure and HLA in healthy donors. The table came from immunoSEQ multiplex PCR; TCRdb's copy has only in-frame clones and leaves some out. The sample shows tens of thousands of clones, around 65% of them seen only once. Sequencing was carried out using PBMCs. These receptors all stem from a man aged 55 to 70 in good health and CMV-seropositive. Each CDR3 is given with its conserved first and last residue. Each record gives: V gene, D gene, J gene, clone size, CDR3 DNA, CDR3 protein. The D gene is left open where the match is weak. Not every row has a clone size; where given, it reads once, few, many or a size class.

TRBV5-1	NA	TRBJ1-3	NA	TGCGCCAGCAGCTCCGGGGGGCTCGGAAACACCATATATTTT	CASSSGGLGNTIYF
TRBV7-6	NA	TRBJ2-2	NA	TGTGCCAGCAGCTCTCGTGACAGTTACAGCACCGGGGAGCTGTTTTTT	CASSSRDSYSTGELFF
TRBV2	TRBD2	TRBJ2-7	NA	TGTGCCAGCAACAAGCCTAGCGGGGCCTACGAGCAGTACTTC	CASNKPSGAYEQYF
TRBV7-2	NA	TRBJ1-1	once	TGTGCCAGCAGCGCCAGTTGGAACACTGAAGCTTTCTTT	CASSASWNTEAFF
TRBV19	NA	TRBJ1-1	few	TGTGCCAGTAGTATCGGGTTGGCGTTGAACACTGAAGCTTTCTTT	CASSIGLALNTEAFF
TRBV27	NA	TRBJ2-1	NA	TGTGCCAGCAGTTTAAGTCCTAGCGACAATGAGCAGTTCTTC	CASSLSPSDNEQFF
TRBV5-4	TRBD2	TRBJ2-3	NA	TGTGCCAGCAGCTTGGAGGCTAGCGGGTGGGATACGCAGTATTTT	CASSLEASGWDTQYF
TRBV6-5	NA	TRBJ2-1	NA	TGTGCCAGCAGTTACTCCTACAGTACCATTGAGCAGTTCTTC	CASSYSYSTIEQFF
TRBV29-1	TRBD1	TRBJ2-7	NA	TGCAGCGTGGCCCGGGACAGGGGAAGCTCCTACGAGCAGTACTTC	CSVARDRGSSYEQYF
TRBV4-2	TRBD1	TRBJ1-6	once	TGTGCCAGCAGCGAAATAGACAGGGATAATTCACCCCTCCACTTT	CASSEIDRDNSPLHF
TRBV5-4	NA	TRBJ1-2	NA	TGTGCCAGCAGTCTACAGGGTGGGCAGGGCTACACCTTC	CASSLQGGQGYTF
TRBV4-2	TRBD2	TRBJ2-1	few	TGTGCCAGCAGCCAAGGAACGGGAGGGCCTGGGAATGAGCAGTTCTTC	CASSQGTGGPGNEQFF
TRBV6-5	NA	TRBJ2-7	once	TGTGCCAGCAGTTACTCTCGGGACACCTATAAGAACTTC	CASSYSRDTYKNF
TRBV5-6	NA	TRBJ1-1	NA	TGTGCCAGCAGCTTGACCCCAGGGGACACTGAAGCTTTCTTT	CASSLTPGDTEAFF
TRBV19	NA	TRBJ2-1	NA	TGTGCCAGTTCCGAACAGACAAGATACAATGAGCAGTTCTTC	CASSEQTRYNEQFF
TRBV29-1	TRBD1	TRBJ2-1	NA	TGCAGCGTCGCCGGGACAGCTTCCTACAATGAGCAGTTCTTC	CSVAGTASYNEQFF
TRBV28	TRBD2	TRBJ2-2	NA	TGTGCCGGATCTAGCGGGAGGGTAAACACCGGGGAGCTGTTTTTT	CAGSSGRVNTGELFF
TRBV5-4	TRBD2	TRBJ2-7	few	TGTGCCAGCAGCTGGGGGCTAGCGGGAGGTAGCGAGCAGTACTTC	CASSWGLAGGSEQYF
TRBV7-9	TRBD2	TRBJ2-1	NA	TGTGCCAGCAGCTTAGGGACTAGCGGGGGCGATGAGCAGTTCTTC	CASSLGTSGGDEQFF
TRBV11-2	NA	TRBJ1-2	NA	TGTGCCAGCAGCCCTTCCTCCGGGACTTTCTACACCTTC	CASSPSSGTFYTF
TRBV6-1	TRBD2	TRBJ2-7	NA	TGTGCCAGCAGTCCGGGGGGGGTCTACGAGCAGTACTTC	CASSPGGVYEQYF
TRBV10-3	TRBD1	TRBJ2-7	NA	TGTGCCATCAGCCCATCCGGGACAGGACATTACGAGCAGTACTTC	CAISPSGTGHYEQYF
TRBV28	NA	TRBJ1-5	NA	TGTGCCAGCAGTTTATCAGGGCGTCAGCCCCAGCATTTT	CASSLSGRQPQHF
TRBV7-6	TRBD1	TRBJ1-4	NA	TGTGCCAGCAGCTTCAGGGGGCCTAATGAAAAACTGTTTTTT	CASSFRGPNEKLFF
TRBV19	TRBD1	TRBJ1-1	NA	TGTGCCAGTAGTGCACAGGGGGCCTTGAACACTGAAGCTTTCTTT	CASSAQGALNTEAFF
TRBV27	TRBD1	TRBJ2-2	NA	TGTGCCAGCAGTTCCCGGGACAGGTTTTTGTCCGGGGAGCTGTTTTTT	CASSSRDRFLSGELFF
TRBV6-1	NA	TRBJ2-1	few	TGTGCCAGCACCCATAGCGCGCTCTACAATGAGCAGTTCTTC	CASTHSALYNEQFF
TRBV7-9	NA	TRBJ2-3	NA	TGTGCCAGCAGCTCTAGTGGCTACGCGGATACGCAGTATTTT	CASSSSGYADTQYF
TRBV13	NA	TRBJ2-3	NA	TGTGCCAGCAGCTTACGGCCAGGGGGGTTAGATACGCAGTATTTT	CASSLRPGGLDTQYF
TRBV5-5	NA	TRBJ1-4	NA	TGTGCCAGCAGGGCCGGGTCCAATAATGAAAAACTGTTTTTT	CASRAGSNNEKLFF
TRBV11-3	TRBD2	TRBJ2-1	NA	TGTGCCAGCAGCTTAGGACTAGCGGGATGGGATGAGCAGTTCTTC	CASSLGLAGWDEQFF